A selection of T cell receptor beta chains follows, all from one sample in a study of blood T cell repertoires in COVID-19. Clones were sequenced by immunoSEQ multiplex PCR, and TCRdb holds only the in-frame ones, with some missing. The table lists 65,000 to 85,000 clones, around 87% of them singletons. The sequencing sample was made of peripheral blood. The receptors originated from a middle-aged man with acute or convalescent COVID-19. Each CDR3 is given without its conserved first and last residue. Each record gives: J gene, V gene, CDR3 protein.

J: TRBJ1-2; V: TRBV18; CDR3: ASSPKGGGGYT
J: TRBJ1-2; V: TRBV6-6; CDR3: ASRETGTVLAYGYT
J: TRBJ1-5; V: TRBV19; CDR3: ASKIDREDQPQH
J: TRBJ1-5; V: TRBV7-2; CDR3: ASSGDRNNQPQH
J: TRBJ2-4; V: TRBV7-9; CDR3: ASSLVGTENIQY
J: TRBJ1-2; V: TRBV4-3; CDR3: ASSQEYHDSYGYT
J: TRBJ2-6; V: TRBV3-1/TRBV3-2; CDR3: ASIRDRRNLSGANVLT
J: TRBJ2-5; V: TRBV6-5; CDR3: ATAPPPGETQY
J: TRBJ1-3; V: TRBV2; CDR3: ASSSDRAGNTIY
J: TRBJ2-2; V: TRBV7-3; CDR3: ASSLTRDSTTGELF
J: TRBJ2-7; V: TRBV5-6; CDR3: ASSLGTVYEQY
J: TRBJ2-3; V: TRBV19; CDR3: ASSFSTGSTDTQY
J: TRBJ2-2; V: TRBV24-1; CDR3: ATSDSGRAGTANTGELF
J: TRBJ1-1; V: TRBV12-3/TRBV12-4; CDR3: ASSLTGETEAF
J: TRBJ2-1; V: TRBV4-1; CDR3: ASSLPTGEYNEQF
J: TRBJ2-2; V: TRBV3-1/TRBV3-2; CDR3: ASSQGETGELF